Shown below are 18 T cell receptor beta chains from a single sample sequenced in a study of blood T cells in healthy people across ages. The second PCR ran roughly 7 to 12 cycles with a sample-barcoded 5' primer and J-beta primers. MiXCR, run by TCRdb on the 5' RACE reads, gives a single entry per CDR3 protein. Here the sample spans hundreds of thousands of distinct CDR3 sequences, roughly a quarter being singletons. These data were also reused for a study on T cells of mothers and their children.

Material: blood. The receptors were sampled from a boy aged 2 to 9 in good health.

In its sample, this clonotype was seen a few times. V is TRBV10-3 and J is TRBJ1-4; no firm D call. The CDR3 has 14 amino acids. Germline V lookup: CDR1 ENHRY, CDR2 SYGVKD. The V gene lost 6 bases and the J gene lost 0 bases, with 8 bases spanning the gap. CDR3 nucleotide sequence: TGTGCCATCAGGGACGGCACAACTAATGAAAAACTGTTTTTT. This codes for CAIRDGTTNEKLFF.

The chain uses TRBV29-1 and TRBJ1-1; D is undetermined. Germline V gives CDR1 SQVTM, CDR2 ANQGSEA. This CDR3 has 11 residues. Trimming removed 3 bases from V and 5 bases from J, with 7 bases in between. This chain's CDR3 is CSVDSGTEAFF. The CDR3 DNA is TGCAGCGTTGATTCGGGGACTGAAGCTTTCTTT.

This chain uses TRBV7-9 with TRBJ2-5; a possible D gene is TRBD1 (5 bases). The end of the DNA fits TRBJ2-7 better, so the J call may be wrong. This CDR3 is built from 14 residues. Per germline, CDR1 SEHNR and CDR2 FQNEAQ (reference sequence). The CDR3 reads CASSSSSRAYEQYF. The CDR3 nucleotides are TGTGCCAGCAGTTCGAGCTCCAGGGCCTACGAGCAGTACTTC.

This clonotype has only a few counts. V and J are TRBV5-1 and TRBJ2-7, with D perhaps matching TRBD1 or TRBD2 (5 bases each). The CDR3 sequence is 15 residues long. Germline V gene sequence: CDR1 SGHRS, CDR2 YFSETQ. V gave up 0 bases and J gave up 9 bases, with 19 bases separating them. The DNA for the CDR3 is TGCGCCAGCAGCTTGGCCCGAGGGGATTTGGACGGGCAGTACTTC. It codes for CASSLARGDLDGQYF.

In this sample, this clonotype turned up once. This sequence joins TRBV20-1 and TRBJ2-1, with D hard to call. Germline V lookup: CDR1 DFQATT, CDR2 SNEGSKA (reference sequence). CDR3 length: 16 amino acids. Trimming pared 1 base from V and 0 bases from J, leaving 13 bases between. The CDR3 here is CSARVRNPGSYNEQFF. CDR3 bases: TGCAGTGCTAGAGTTAGGAATCCAGGCTCCTACAATGAGCAGTTCTTC.

The CDR3 region is CASSPEEGTQYF. The CDR3 nucleotides read TGTGCCAGCTCACCCGAAGAGGGGACCCAGTACTTC. The rearrangement joins TRBV18 to TRBJ2-5; possible D gene TRBD2, 5 bases. CDR1 is KGHSH, CDR2 LQKENI, per germline. Trimming shortened V by 3 bases and J by 7 bases, and 9 bases separated the two germline ends. The CDR3 runs to 12 residues.

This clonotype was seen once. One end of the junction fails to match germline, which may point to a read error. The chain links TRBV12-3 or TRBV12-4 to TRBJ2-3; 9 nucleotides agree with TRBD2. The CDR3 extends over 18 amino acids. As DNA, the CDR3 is TGTGCCAGCAGTTTTAGTCGGGGAGGCGGGGGGGCCACAGATGCGCAGTATTTT. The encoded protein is CASSFSRGGGGATDAQYF.

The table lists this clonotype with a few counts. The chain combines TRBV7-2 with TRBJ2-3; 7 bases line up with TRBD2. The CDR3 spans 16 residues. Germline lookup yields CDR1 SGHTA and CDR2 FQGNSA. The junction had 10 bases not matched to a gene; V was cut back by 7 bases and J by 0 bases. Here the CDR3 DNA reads TGTGCCAGCATCCTCGACCCAGCGGGAAGCACAGATACGCAGTATTTT. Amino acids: CASILDPAGSTDTQYF. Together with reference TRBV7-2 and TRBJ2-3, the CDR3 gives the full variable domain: GAGVSQSPSNKVTEKGKDVELRCDPISGHTALYWYRQSLGQGLEFLIYFQGNSAPDKSGLPSDRFSAERTGGSVSTLTIQRTQQEDSAVYLCASILDPAGSTDTQYFGPGTRLTVL.

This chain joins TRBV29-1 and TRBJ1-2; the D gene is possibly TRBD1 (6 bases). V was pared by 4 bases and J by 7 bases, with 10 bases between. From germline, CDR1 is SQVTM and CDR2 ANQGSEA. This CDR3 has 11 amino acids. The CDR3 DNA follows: TGCAGCGTTGGGGGGCCGTTTGGCTACACCTTC. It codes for CSVGGPFGYTF. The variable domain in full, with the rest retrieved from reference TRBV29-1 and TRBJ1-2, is SAVISQKPSRDICQRGTSLTIQCQVDSQVTMMFWYRQQPGQSLTLIATANQGSEATYESGFVIDKFPISRPNLTFSTLTVSNMSPEDSSIYLCSVGGPFGYTFGSGTRLTVV.

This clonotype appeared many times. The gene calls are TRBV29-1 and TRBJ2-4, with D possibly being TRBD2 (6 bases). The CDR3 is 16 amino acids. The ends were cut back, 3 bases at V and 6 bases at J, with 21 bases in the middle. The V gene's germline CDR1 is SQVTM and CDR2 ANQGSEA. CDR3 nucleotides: TGCAGCGTTGATTGCAGGGAGGTTAATACAAGAAACATTCAGTACTTC. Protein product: CSVDCREVNTRNIQYF.

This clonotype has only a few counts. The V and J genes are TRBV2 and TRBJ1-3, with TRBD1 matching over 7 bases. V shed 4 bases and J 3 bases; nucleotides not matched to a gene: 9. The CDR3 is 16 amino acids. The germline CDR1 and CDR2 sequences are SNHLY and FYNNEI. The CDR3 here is CASSGGTGDYGNTIYF. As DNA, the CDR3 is TGTGCCAGCAGTGGGGGAACAGGGGATTATGGAAACACCATATATTTT.

Here the CDR3 reads CASSNQVGLANSYEQYF. Written as DNA, the CDR3 is TGTGCCAGCAGCAATCAAGTGGGACTAGCGAACTCCTACGAGCAGTACTTC. The chain links TRBV11-2 to TRBJ2-7; 10 bases are shared with TRBD2. V shed 5 bases, J shed 0 bases, and the junction held 10 bases outside the gene matches. Germline V gives CDR1 SGHAT, CDR2 FQNNGV. There are 17 residues in the CDR3.

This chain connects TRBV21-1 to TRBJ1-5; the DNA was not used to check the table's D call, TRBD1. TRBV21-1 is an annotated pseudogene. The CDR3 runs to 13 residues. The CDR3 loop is CASSLRTGQPQHF. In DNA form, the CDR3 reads TGTGCCAGCAGCTTGCGGACAGGACAGCCCCAGCATTTT.

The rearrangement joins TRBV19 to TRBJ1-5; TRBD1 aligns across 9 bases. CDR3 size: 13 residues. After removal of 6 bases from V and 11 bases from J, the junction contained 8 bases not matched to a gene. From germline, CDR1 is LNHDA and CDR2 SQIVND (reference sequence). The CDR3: CASRGTGHGAQHF. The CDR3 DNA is TGTGCCAGTAGGGGGACAGGGCATGGGGCCCAGCATTTT.

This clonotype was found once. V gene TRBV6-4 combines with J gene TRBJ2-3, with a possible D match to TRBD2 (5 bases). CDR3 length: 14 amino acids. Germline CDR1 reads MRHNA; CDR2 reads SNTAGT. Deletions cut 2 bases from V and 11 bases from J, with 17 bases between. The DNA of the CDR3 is TGTGCCAGCAGTGACAGACCACGGACTCGCGGGCAGTATTTT. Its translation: CASSDRPRTRGQYF.

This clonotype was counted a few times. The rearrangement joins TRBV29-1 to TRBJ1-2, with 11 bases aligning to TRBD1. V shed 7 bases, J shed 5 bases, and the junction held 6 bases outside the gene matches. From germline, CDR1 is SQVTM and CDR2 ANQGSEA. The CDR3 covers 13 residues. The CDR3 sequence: CSAGTGGHYGYTF. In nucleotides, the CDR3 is TGCAGCGCCGGGACAGGGGGACATTATGGCTACACCTTC.

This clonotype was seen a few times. The CDR3 sequence: CASSVIGAGLAHETQYF. The CDR3, as DNA: TGCGCCAGCAGTGTGATCGGGGCAGGTTTGGCCCATGAGACCCAGTACTTC. The chain couples TRBV5-1 to TRBJ2-5; the D gene could be TRBD1 or TRBD2 (5 bases each). Trimming left V 5 bases short and J 5 bases short, with 25 bases between. CDR1 and CDR2 (germline): SGHRS, YFSETQ. The CDR3 has 17 residues.

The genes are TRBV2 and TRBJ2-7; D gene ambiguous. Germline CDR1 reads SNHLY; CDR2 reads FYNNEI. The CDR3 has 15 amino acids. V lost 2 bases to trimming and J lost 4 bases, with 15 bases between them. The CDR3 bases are TGTGCCAGCAGTGAAAGGTCCGAGAACCGTTACGAGCAGTACTTC. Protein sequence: CASSERSENRYEQYF.